The 28 T cell receptor beta chains listed next were all sequenced from one sample in a study of blood T cell repertoires in COVID-19. Assay: immunoSEQ multiplex PCR; the TCRdb copy retains only in-frame clones and omits some. Among about 180,000 clones, roughly 84% were seen once, and the ten largest hold 15% to 20%. Material: peripheral blood. These receptors were taken from a person in their 70s with COVID-19, enrolled during active disease.

This chain connects TRBV9 to TRBJ2-2; 9 bases are shared with TRBD1. Germline assignment: CDR1 SGDLS and CDR2 YYNGEE. The CDR3 extends over 16 amino acids. Trimming removed 3 bases from V and 9 bases from J; junction bases left unmatched: 12. This chain's CDR3 is CASSAGQGLSPRELFF. Here the CDR3 DNA reads TGTGCCAGCAGCGCGGGACAGGGACTTTCCCCACGGGAGCTGTTTTTT.

The V gene is TRBV29-1, the J gene TRBJ2-7; 9 bases match TRBD1. This CDR3 comprises 12 residues. Looked up from germline, CDR1 is SQVTM and CDR2 is ANQGSEA. With 4 bases clipped from V and 6 bases from J, the junction kept 4 bases outside the gene matches. CDR3 sequence: CSVVQGAVEQYF. Written as DNA, the CDR3 is TGCAGCGTTGTACAGGGGGCGGTCGAGCAGTACTTC.

This chain joins TRBV7-2 and TRBJ2-7; tentatively, D is TRBD1 (5 bases). V was clipped by 0 bases and J by 5 bases, with 11 bases between them. In germline, CDR1 is SGHTA, CDR2 FQGNSA. The CDR3 spans 14 residues. CDR3 bases: TGTGCCAGCAGCTTAGCGGCAGGGTCACACGAGCAGTACTTC. Amino acid sequence: CASSLAAGSHEQYF. Looking up the rest from reference TRBV7-2 and TRBJ2-7 gives the full variable domain: GAGVSQSPSNKVTEKGKDVELRCDPISGHTALYWYRQSLGQGLEFLIYFQGNSAPDKSGLPSDRFSAERTGGSVSTLTIQRTQQEDSAVYLCASSLAAGSHEQYFGPGTRLTVT.

The CDR3 DNA sequence: TGTGCCAGCAGCTCGCTCCCGGGACTGAGAACCTCCTACAATGAGCAGTTCTTC. Its protein is CASSSLPGLRTSYNEQFF. V gene TRBV7-2 combines with J gene TRBJ2-1, with D perhaps TRBD2 (6 bases). CDR1 and CDR2 (germline): SGHTA, FQGNSA. Trimming removed 4 bases at V and 0 bases at J, with 19 bases between. This CDR3 is built from 18 residues. Variable domain in full (rest from reference TRBV7-2 and TRBJ2-1): GAGVSQSPSNKVTEKGKDVELRCDPISGHTALYWYRQSLGQGLEFLIYFQGNSAPDKSGLPSDRFSAERTGGSVSTLTIQRTQQEDSAVYLCASSSLPGLRTSYNEQFFGPGTRLTVL.

V gene TRBV5-5 combines with J gene TRBJ1-2; TRBD1 agrees at 9 bases. V was pared by 3 bases and J by 4 bases, with 7 bases of the junction left unmatched. The germline V gene encodes CDR1 SGHKS and CDR2 YYEKEE (reference sequence). The CDR3 has 15 residues. The CDR3, as DNA: TGTGCCAGCAGCTGGGACGGGACAGGGATCTATGGCTACACCTTC. It specifies CASSWDGTGIYGYTF.

This clone has a single count. The chain is built from TRBV7-2 and TRBJ2-2, with TRBD2 identical over 11 bases. Trimming at V came to 5 bases and at J to 7 bases, leaving 6 bases not matched to a gene. This CDR3 has 15 amino acids. Germline V gene data show CDR1 as SGHTA and CDR2 as FQGNSA. Here the CDR3 reads CASSSSGGALGELFF. CDR3 nucleotide sequence: TGTGCCAGCAGCAGTAGCGGGGGGGCTCTCGGGGAGCTGTTTTTT.

The chain uses TRBV5-1 and TRBJ2-3, with 7 bases aligning to TRBD2. The germline CDR1 and CDR2 sequences are SGHRS and YFSETQ. The junction had 8 bases not matched to a gene; V was cut back by 5 bases and J by 5 bases. The CDR3 contains 14 residues. The CDR3 nucleotides are TGCGCCAGCAGTTCTAAGCGGGGTGGAGATACGCAGTATTTT. This translates into CASSSKRGGDTQYF.

This clone was recorded once. This rearrangement joins TRBV11-2 to TRBJ1-5; D perhaps matches TRBD1 (6 bases). The ends were cut back, 1 base at V and 6 bases at J, with 16 bases in the middle. Germline assignment: CDR1 SGHAT and CDR2 FQNNGV. This CDR3 contains 16 residues. CDR3: CASSLGLGARGQPQHF. In DNA, the CDR3 is TGTGCCAGCAGCTTAGGTTTGGGGGCGCGCGGTCAGCCCCAGCATTTT.

V is TRBV6-1 and J is TRBJ1-6; D unclear. The V gene lost 3 bases and the J gene lost 8 bases, with 17 bases spanning the gap. Germline CDR1 MNHNS, CDR2 SASEGT. This CDR3 spans 16 amino acids. This CDR3 is CASSEGRGFRDSPLHF. CDR3 nucleotide sequence: TGTGCCAGCAGTGAGGGTCGCGGCTTTCGGGATTCACCCCTCCACTTT.

The chain combines TRBV14 with TRBJ2-5; the match to TRBD2 covers 13 bases. Germline values: CDR1 SGHDN, CDR2 FVKESK. The CDR3 covers 20 residues. With 0 bases clipped from V and 1 base from J, the junction kept 11 bases outside the gene matches. The chain's CDR3 is CASSQEKYGLAGAGQETQYF. DNA of the CDR3: TGTGCCAGCAGCCAAGAGAAGTACGGACTAGCGGGAGCTGGCCAAGAGACCCAGTACTTC.

This chain uses TRBV20-1 with TRBJ1-5; 7 nucleotides agree with TRBD1. The CDR3 totals 14 residues. J gave up 3 bases and V 3 bases, and 5 bases lay outside the gene matches. The germline gives CDR1 DFQATT, CDR2 SNEGSKA (reference sequence). The CDR3 spells CSASWDSNNQPQHF. CDR3 nucleotides: TGCAGTGCTAGTTGGGACAGCAACAATCAGCCCCAGCATTTT.

This chain uses TRBV20-1 with TRBJ2-1; 9 positions agree with TRBD2. V shed 3 bases, J shed 6 bases, and the junction held 9 bases outside the gene matches. The CDR3 length is 15 residues. Germline CDR1 is DFQATT and CDR2 is SNEGSKA (reference sequence). The CDR3 spells CSASRAGGPINEQFF. The CDR3, as DNA: TGCAGTGCTAGTCGGGCGGGGGGGCCTATCAATGAGCAGTTCTTC.

The chain combines TRBV19 with TRBJ2-3; 7 bases line up with TRBD2. Losses at the gene ends were 4 bases for V and 4 bases for J; bases not matched to a gene: 11. This CDR3 is built from 16 residues. Germline CDR1 reads LNHDA; CDR2 reads SQIVND (reference sequence). The CDR3 nucleotides are TGTGCCAGTAGTAGACCGGGAGCGGGATCTGCAGATACGCAGTATTTT. Translating gives CASSRPGAGSADTQYF. Together with reference TRBV19 and TRBJ2-3, the CDR3 gives the full variable domain: DGGITQSPKYLFRKEGQNVTLSCEQNLNHDAMYWYRQDPGQGLRLIYYSQIVNDFQKGDIAEGYSVSREKKESFPLTVTSAQKNPTAFYLCASSRPGAGSADTQYFGPGTRLTVL.

The J gene is TRBJ1-1, the V gene TRBV29-1; no clear D gene. The V gene lost 1 base and the J gene lost 6 bases, with 15 bases spanning the gap. From germline, CDR1 is SQVTM and CDR2 ANQGSEA. The CDR3 is made up of 14 amino acids. The CDR3 DNA sequence: TGCAGCGTTGAAGTTTCTTTGGGAGGGTCTGAAGCTTTCTTT. Protein: CSVEVSLGGSEAFF. Variable domain in full (rest from reference TRBV29-1 and TRBJ1-1): SAVISQKPSRDICQRGTSLTIQCQVDSQVTMMFWYRQQPGQSLTLIATANQGSEATYESGFVIDKFPISRPNLTFSTLTVSNMSPEDSSIYLCSVEVSLGGSEAFFGQGTRLTVV.

The V gene is TRBV3-1 (or the pseudogene TRBV3-2), the J gene TRBJ1-5; D remains unclear. Trimming cost V 0 bases and J 1 base, with 7 bases left between them. This CDR3 spans 15 amino acids. Per the germline V gene, CDR1 is LGHDT and CDR2 is YNNKEL (reference sequence). The CDR3 nucleotides read TGTGCCAGCAGCCAAGATCGGCGGAGCAATCAGCCCCAGCATTTT. Protein: CASSQDRRSNQPQHF.

V and J are TRBV11-2 and TRBJ2-5, with TRBD2 matching over 8 bases. There are 12 residues in the CDR3. Germline-derived CDR1 and CDR2 are SGHAT and FQNNGV. The J segment lost 13 bases and the V segment lost 0 bases, leaving 4 bases of the junction unmatched. In nucleotides, the CDR3 is TGTGCCAGCAGCTTAGACTGGGCGGGGGGGTACTTC. Its translation: CASSLDWAGGYF.

CDR3 nucleotide sequence: TGTGCCAGCACCCTCCCGGGACTCTCCACCTACGAGCAGTACTTC. Translation gives CASTLPGLSTYEQYF. The chain combines TRBV5-4 with TRBJ2-7; TRBD2 is a possible D gene (6 bases). CDR3 size: 15 residues. CDR1 and CDR2 from the germline V gene are SGHNT and YYREEE (reference sequence). Trimming took 6 bases from V and 2 from J, leaving 18 bases between them.

This chain uses TRBV19 with TRBJ1-4, with D possibly being TRBD1 (6 bases). CDR3 length: 16 residues. Trimming shortened V by 7 bases and J by 8 bases, and 23 bases separated the two germline ends. The germline gives CDR1 LNHDA, CDR2 SQIVND (reference sequence). CDR3 bases: TGTGCCAGTACCATTCGTCGGCAGGGGCTTCGAGAAAAACTGTTTTTT. This sequence encodes CASTIRRQGLREKLFF.

The genes are TRBV7-8 and TRBJ1-5; tentative D call: TRBD1 (5 bases). Germline values: CDR1 SGHVS, CDR2 FQNEAQ. The CDR3 has 16 residues. Trimming left V 5 bases short and J 4 bases short, with 18 bases between. This chain's CDR3 is CASSPWGRTRNQPQHF. CDR3 sequence (DNA): TGTGCCAGCAGCCCTTGGGGGAGGACCAGGAATCAGCCCCAGCATTTT. The whole variable domain, filled in from reference TRBV7-8 and TRBJ1-5, reads GAGVSQSPRYKVAKRGQDVALRCDPISGHVSLFWYQQALGQGPEFLTYFQNEAQLDKSGLPSDRFFAERPEGSVSTLKIQRTQQEDSAVYLCASSPWGRTRNQPQHFGDGTRLSIL.

J is TRBJ1-4 and V is TRBV5-5; a weak D match, TRBD1 (5 bases). CDR1 and CDR2 (germline): SGHKS, YYEKEE (reference sequence). The germline V and J ends were trimmed by 0 bases and 6 bases, with 12 bases remaining between them. This CDR3 contains 15 residues. CDR3 sequence: CASSLESGYDEKLFF. CDR3 nucleotide sequence: TGTGCCAGCAGCTTGGAGTCAGGGTATGATGAAAAACTGTTTTTT.

This clone came up once. The chain links TRBV6-5 to TRBJ2-7; 12 positions match TRBD2. The germline V gene has CDR1 MNHEY and CDR2 SVGAGI. This CDR3 is built from 15 residues. The V and J ends lost 4 bases and 6 bases, in that order; junction bases with no gene match: 7. The CDR3 DNA reads TGTGCCAGCAGTTCGGGACTAGCGGGTGACGGCGAGCAGTACTTC. It yields the protein CASSSGLAGDGEQYF.

J is TRBJ1-2 and V is TRBV9; TRBD1 matches at 7 bases. CDR3 length: 14 amino acids. From germline, CDR1 is SGDLS and CDR2 YYNGEE. Trimming took 2 bases from V and 4 from J; bases not matched to a gene: 5. CDR3 loop: CASSVDRVGYGYTF. The CDR3 region has the DNA TGTGCCAGCAGCGTTGACAGGGTTGGCTATGGCTACACCTTC. The complete variable domain, with remaining parts taken from reference TRBV9 and TRBJ1-2, reads DSGVTQTPKHLITATGQRVTLRCSPRSGDLSVYWYQQSLDQGLQFLIQYYNGEERAKGNILERFSAQQFPDLHSELNLSSLELGDSALYFCASSVDRVGYGYTFGSGTRLTVV.

The chain combines TRBV28 with TRBJ1-1, with a tentative D call TRBD1 (6 bases). Germline values: CDR1 MDHEN, CDR2 SYDVKM. V dropped 10 bases and J dropped 10 bases, with 22 bases sitting between them. The CDR3 contains 13 residues. Here the CDR3 reads CATRREDLGAAFF. DNA of the CDR3: TGTGCCACCCGACGGGAGGACCTGGGGGCAGCTTTCTTT.

The chain joins TRBV29-1 to TRBJ1-1; 7 bases map to TRBD1. The length of the CDR3 is 14 residues. J gave up 0 bases and V 7 bases, and 8 bases lay outside the gene matches. The V gene's germline CDR1 is SQVTM and CDR2 ANQGSEA. Here the CDR3 DNA reads TGCAGCGCAACCGGGACAGCCTTGAACACTGAAGCTTTCTTT. It encodes CSATGTALNTEAFF.

The chain is built from TRBV29-1 and TRBJ1-1, with 7 bases identical to TRBD1. J gave up 13 bases and V 2 bases, and 7 bases lay outside the gene matches. The germline gives CDR1 SQVTM, CDR2 ANQGSEA. CDR3 size: 11 residues. The DNA of the CDR3 is TGCAGCGTTGAAAAGGGGGCGCTTTTTTTCTTT. Protein product: CSVEKGALFFF.

This chain connects TRBV5-1 to TRBJ1-1; D gene unclear. Germline V gene lookup returns CDR1 SGHRS and CDR2 YFSETQ. This CDR3 spans 15 amino acids. V was shortened by 1 base and J by 1 base, with 11 bases between the two germline ends. The CDR3 DNA is TGCGCCAGCAGCTTGAGGCAGGCGACGAACACTGAAGCTTTCTTT. This gives the protein CASSLRQATNTEAFF.

This chain connects TRBV29-1 to TRBJ2-1; TRBD2 agrees at 11 bases. This CDR3 is built from 17 residues. The J segment lost 8 bases and the V segment lost 3 bases, leaving 15 bases of the junction unmatched. The germline V gene encodes CDR1 SQVTM and CDR2 ANQGSEA. For the CDR3, the DNA is TGCAGCGTTGATCCCCCTGAGACTAGCGGGATACTCTATGAGCAGTTCTTC. Translation: CSVDPPETSGILYEQFF.

This chain connects TRBV4-1 to TRBJ1-3; the D gene is possibly TRBD1 (5 bases). The length of the CDR3 is 14 residues. The V gene's germline CDR1 is MGHRA and CDR2 YSYEKL. Between the trimmed V and J ends, which lost 4 bases and 2 bases, there was a span of 9 bases. CDR3 DNA: TGCGCCAGCAGCCCATGGGGGGCTGGAAACACCATATATTTT. Translating it yields CASSPWGAGNTIYF.